Detailed here is one T cell receptor (beta chain). The entry originates in a study of T cells in Graves' hyperthyroidism and ophthalmopathy. The germline CDR1 and CDR2 sequences are SGHAT and FQDESV (reference sequence). Trimming removed 5 bases from V and 9 bases from J; junction bases left unmatched: 6. The CDR3 totals 13 residues. What was amplified from RNA transcripts were TCR beta CDR3 regions. HTBI primers were the set used in a first-round RT-PCR of the TCR CDR3. From the multiplex PCR reads, TCRdb called clonotypes with MiXCR, one entry per CDR3 protein. The sample lists a few hundred thousand distinct CDR3 sequences, approximately 18% occurring once.

The sequence derives from a middle-aged man with Graves' ophthalmopathy. Specimen: blood. V usage is TRBV11-1 and J usage is TRBJ2-1; 8 bases align to TRBD2. CDR3 bases: TGTGCCAGCAGCCCACGGGAGGGGACTGAGCAGTTCTTC. Its protein product is CASSPREGTEQFF.